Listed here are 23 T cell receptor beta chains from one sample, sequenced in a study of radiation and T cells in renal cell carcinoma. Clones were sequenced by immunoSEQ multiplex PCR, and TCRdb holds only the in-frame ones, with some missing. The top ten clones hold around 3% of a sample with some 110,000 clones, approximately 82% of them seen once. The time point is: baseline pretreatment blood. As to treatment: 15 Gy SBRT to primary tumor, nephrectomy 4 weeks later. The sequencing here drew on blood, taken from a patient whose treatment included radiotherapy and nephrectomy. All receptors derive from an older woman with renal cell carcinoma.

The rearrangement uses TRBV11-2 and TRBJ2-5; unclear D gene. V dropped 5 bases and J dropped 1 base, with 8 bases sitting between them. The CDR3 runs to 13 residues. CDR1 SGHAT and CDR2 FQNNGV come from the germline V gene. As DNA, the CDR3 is TGTGCCAGCAGCCCCGCCCTCCAAGAGACCCAGTACTTC. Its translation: CASSPALQETQYF.

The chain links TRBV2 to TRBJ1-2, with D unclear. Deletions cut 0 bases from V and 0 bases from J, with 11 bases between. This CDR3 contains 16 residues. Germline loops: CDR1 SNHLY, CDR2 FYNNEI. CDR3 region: CASSEARRVANYGYTF. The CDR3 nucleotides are TGTGCCAGCAGTGAAGCGCGGAGAGTCGCTAACTATGGCTACACCTTC.

The CDR3 sequence: CASSLDRGRTDTQYF. The DNA for the CDR3 is TGTGCCAGCAGCTTAGACAGGGGACGCACAGATACGCAGTATTTT. This chain links TRBV11-2 with TRBJ2-3; weak D call: TRBD1 (6 bases). CDR3 length: 15 amino acids. V was cut by 0 bases and J by 1 base, with 8 bases left in between. Germline assignment: CDR1 SGHAT and CDR2 FQNNGV.

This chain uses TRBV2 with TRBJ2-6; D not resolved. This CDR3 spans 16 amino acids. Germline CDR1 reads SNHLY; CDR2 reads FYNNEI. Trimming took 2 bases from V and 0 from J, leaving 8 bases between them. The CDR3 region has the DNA TGTGCCAGCAGTGAAACGGTGTTCTCTGGGGCCAACGTCCTGACTTTC. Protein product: CASSETVFSGANVLTF.

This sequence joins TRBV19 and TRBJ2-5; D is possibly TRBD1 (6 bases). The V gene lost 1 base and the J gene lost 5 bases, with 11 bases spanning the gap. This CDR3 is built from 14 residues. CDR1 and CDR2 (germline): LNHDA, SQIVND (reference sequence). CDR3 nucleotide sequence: TGTGCCAGTAGTATAGCAGGGACACTGGAGACCCAGTACTTC. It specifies CASSIAGTLETQYF.

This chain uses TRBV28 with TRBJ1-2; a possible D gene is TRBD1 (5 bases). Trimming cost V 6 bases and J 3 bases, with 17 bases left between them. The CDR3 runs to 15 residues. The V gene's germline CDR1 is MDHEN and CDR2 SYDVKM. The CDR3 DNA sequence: TGTGCCAGCAGCTTCGACCGGGACCCATACTATGGCTACACCTTC. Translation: CASSFDRDPYYGYTF.

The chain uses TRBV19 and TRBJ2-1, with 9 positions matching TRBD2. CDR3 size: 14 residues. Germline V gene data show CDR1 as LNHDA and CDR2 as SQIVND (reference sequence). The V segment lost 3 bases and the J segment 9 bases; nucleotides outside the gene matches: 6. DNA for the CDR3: TGTGCCAGTAGTATCGGCGGGAGGGTGACTGAGCAGTTCTTC. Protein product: CASSIGGRVTEQFF. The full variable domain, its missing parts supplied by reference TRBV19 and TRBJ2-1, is DGGITQSPKYLFRKEGQNVTLSCEQNLNHDAMYWYRQDPGQGLRLIYYSQIVNDFQKGDIAEGYSVSREKKESFPLTVTSAQKNPTAFYLCASSIGGRVTEQFFGPGTRLTVL.

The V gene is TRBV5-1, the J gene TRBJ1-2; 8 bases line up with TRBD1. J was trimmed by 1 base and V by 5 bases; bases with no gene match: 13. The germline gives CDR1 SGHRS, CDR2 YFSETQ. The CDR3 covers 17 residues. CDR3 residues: CASRRAGTGDFNYGYTF. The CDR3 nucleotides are TGCGCCAGCAGGCGGGCCGGGACAGGAGACTTTAACTATGGCTACACCTTC.

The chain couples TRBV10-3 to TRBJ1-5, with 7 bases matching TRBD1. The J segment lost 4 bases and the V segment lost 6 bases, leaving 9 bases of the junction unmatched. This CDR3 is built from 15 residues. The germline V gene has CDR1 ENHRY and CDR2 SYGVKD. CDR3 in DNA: TGTGCCATCAGGGGGTCCGACAGGGAGAATCAGCCCCAGCATTTT. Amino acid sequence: CAIRGSDRENQPQHF.

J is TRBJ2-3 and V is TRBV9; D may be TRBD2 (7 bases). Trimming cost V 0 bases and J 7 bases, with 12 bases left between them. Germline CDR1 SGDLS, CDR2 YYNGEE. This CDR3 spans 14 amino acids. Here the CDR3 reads CASSVEAGQYTQYF. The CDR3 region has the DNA TGTGCCAGCAGCGTAGAAGCGGGACAATATACGCAGTATTTT.

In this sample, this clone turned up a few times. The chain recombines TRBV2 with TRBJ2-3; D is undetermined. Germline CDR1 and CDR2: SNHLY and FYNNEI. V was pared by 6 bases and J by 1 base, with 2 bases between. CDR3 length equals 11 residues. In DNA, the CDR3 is TGTGCCAGCAGGCGCACAGATACGCAGTATTTT. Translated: CASRRTDTQYF. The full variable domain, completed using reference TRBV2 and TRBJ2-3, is EPEVTQTPSHQVTQMGQEVILRCVPISNHLYFYWYRQILGQKVEFLVSFYNNEISEKSEIFDDQFSVERPDGSNFTLKIRSTKLEDSAMYFCASRRTDTQYFGPGTRLTVL.

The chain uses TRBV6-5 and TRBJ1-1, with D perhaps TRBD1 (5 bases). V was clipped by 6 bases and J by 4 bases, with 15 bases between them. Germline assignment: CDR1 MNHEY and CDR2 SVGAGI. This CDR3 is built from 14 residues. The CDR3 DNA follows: TGTGCCAGCAGGCCGGCGGGGGGGGGCACTGAAGCTTTCTTT. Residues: CASRPAGGGTEAFF.

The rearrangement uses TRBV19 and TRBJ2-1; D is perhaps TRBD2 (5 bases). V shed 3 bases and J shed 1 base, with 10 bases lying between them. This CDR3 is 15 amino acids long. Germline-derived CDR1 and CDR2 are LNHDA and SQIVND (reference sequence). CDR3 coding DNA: TGTGCCAGTAGTATCAGCGGAAGTTCCTACAATGAGCAGTTCTTC. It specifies CASSISGSSYNEQFF.

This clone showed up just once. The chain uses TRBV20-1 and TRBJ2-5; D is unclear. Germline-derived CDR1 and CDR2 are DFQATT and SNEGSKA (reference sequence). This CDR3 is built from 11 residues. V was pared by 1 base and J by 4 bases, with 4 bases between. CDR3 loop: CSARAGETQYF. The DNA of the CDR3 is TGCAGTGCTAGAGCGGGAGAGACCCAGTACTTC.

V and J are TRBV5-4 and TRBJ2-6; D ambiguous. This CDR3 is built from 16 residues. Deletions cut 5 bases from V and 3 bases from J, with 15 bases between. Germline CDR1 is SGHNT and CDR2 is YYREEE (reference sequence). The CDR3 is CASSYIGPRGANVLTF. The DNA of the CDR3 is TGTGCCAGCAGTTATATAGGGCCCCGTGGGGCCAACGTCCTGACTTTC.

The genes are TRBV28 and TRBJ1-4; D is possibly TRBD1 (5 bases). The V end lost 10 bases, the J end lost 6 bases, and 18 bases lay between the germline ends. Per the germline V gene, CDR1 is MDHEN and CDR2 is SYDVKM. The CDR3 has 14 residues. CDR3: CATKLGVLDEKLFF. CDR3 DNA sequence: TGTGCCACCAAACTAGGGGTATTAGATGAAAAACTGTTTTTT. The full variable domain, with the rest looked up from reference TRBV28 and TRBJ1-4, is DVKVTQSSRYLVKRTGEKVFLECVQDMDHENMFWYRQDPGLGLRLIYFSYDVKMKEKGDIPEGYSVSREKKERFSLILESASTNQTSMYLCATKLGVLDEKLFFGSGTQLSVL.

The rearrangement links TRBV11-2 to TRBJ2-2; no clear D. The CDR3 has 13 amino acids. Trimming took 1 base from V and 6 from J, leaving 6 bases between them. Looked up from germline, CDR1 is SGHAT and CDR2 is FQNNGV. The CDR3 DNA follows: TGTGCCAGCAGCTTAGCACGGTCCGGGGAGCTGTTTTTT. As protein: CASSLARSGELFF.

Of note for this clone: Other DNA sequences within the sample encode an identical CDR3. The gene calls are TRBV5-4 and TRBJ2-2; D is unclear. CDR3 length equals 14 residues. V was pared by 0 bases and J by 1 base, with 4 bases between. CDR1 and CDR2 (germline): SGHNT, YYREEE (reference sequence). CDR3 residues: CASSLGGNTGELFF. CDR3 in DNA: TGTGCCAGCAGCTTGGGCGGGAACACCGGGGAGCTGTTTTTT.

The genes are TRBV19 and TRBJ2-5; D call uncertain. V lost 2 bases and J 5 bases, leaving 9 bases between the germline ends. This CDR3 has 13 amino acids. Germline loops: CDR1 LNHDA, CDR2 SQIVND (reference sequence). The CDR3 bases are TGTGCCAGTAGTATACTGCTCCGGGAGACCCAGTACTTC. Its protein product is CASSILLRETQYF.

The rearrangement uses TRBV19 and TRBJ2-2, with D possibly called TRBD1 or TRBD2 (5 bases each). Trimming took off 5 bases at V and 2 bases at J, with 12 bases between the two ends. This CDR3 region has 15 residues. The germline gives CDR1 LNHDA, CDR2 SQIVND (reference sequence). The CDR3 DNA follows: TGTGCCAGTAGTGACCGGGACGGCAACACCGGGGAGCTGTTTTTT. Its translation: CASSDRDGNTGELFF.

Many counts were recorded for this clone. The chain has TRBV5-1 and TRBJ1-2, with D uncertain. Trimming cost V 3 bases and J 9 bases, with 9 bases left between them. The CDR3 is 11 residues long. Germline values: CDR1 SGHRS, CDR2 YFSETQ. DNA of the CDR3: TGCGCCAGCAGCTACTCTGGGAGCTACACCTTC. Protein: CASSYSGSYTF.

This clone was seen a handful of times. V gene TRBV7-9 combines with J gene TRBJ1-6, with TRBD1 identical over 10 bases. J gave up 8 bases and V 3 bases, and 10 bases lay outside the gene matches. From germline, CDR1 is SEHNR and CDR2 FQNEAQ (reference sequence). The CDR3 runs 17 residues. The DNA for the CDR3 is TGTGCCAGCAGCTTCCAGACAGGGGGCGATAGGTATTCACCCCTCCACTTT. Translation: CASSFQTGGDRYSPLHF.

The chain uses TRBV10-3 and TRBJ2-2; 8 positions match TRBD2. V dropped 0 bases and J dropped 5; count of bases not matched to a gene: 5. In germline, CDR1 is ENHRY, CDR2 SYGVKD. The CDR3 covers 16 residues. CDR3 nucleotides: TGTGCCATCAGTGAGTCTCCAAGCGGGGGTACCGGGGAGCTGTTTTTT. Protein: CAISESPSGGTGELFF.